This T cell receptor (beta chain) was retrieved from a study of blood T cells in healthy people across ages. Findings of the study overall: Per million T cells, TCR beta diversity dropped roughly linearly as age increased.

Comments on this clonotype: Its target is not known.

For the second PCR, which ran for 7 to 11 cycles, a sample-barcoded 5' primer and a J-beta primer mix were used. One entry per CDR3 protein results from TCRdb running MiXCR on the 5' RACE reads. The repertoire holds approximately 730,000 distinct CDR3 sequences, with approximately 55% as singletons. Germline values: CDR1 SGHRS, CDR2 YFSETQ. The length of the CDR3 is 12 residues. Trimming pared 2 bases from V and 5 bases from J, leaving 7 bases between. This TCR derives from a man at least 80 years old in good health. Sequencing was performed on blood. This rearrangement joins TRBV5-1 to TRBJ1-2; unclear D gene. CDR3 in amino acids: CASSFGQYGYTF. DNA of the CDR3: TGCGCCAGCAGCTTCGGCCAATATGGCTACACCTTC. Using reference TRBV5-1 and TRBJ1-2 for the parts outside the CDR3, the full variable domain is KAGVTQTPRYLIKTRGQQVTLSCSPISGHRSVSWYQQTPGQGLQFLFEYFSETQRNKGNFPGRFSGRQFSNSRSEMNVSTLELGDSALYLCASSFGQYGYTFGSGTRLTVV.